The 20 T cell receptor beta chains presented below share a single source sample, sequenced in a study of PD-L1 blockade in urothelial cancer. Profiled with immunoSEQ multiplex PCR; TCRdb holds only in-frame clones, not every one. The sample records fewer than 35,000 clones, about 87% being singletons. Sample: PBMCs, taken around atezolizumab (anti-PD-L1) treatment. The source is a man aged 45-65 years with urothelial cancer.

The gene calls are TRBV27 and TRBJ1-5; no clear D gene. CDR1 and CDR2 from the germline V gene are MNHEY and SMNVEV (reference sequence). Trimming removed 3 bases from V and 1 base from J, with 10 bases in between. This CDR3 has 15 residues. As DNA, the CDR3 is TGTGCCAGCAGTTTGCTACCGGGGAGCAATCAGCCCCAGCATTTT. Protein: CASSLLPGSNQPQHF.

This sequence joins TRBV11-2 and TRBJ2-7, with D hard to call. CDR1 is SGHAT, CDR2 FQNNGV, per germline. The CDR3 sequence is 13 residues long. Trimming took off 8 bases at V and 2 bases at J, with 13 bases between the two ends. The CDR3 loop reads CASVSLRAYEQYF. The DNA for the CDR3 is TGTGCCAGCGTAAGTCTCCGGGCCTACGAGCAGTACTTC.

The chain is built from TRBV9 and TRBJ2-2; unclear D gene. The ends were cut back, 0 bases at V and 6 bases at J, with 6 bases in the middle. In germline, CDR1 is SGDLS, CDR2 YYNGEE. The length of the CDR3 is 13 residues. The CDR3 sequence: CASSVANPGELFF. DNA of the CDR3: TGTGCCAGCAGCGTAGCTAACCCCGGGGAGCTGTTTTTT.

This clone turned up a few times. The chain combines TRBV6-1 with TRBJ2-7; 8 positions match TRBD1. J lost 1 base, V lost 10 bases, and 9 bases had no gene match. Germline CDR1 and CDR2: MNHNS and SASEGT. CDR3 size: 14 residues. DNA of the CDR3: TGTGCCATCAACCGGGACAGGATGTCCTACGAGCAGTACTTC. It translates to CAINRDRMSYEQYF.

The rearrangement links TRBV21-1 to TRBJ1-1. TRBV21-1 represents a pseudogene. The CDR3 has 11 residues. CDR3 residues: CASTGGTEAFF. Here the CDR3 DNA reads TGTGCCAGCACGGGGGGCACTGAAGCTTTCTTT.

V usage is TRBV4-1 and J usage is TRBJ2-7; 13 positions agree with TRBD2. The germline V gene has CDR1 MGHRA and CDR2 YSYEKL. V lost 1 base to trimming and J lost 7 bases; unmatched junction nucleotides: 7. This CDR3 is 16 amino acids long. The CDR3 region is CASSQATSGRAGEQYF. The CDR3 nucleotides read TGCGCCAGCAGCCAAGCCACTAGCGGGAGGGCCGGAGAGCAGTACTTC.

This clone was observed a handful of times. This chain links TRBV9 with TRBJ2-5, with 9 nucleotides matching TRBD2. Unmatched junction bases numbered 7, after V lost 3 bases and J lost 13 bases. The CDR3 has 12 residues. Germline V gene lookup returns CDR1 SGDLS and CDR2 YYNGEE. The CDR3 reads CASSGPGTSRYF. The CDR3 nucleotides read TGTGCCAGCAGCGGACCCGGGACTAGCCGGTACTTC.

The rearrangement joins TRBV10-3 to TRBJ2-7; possibly TRBD2 for D (5 bases). Germline lookup yields CDR1 ENHRY and CDR2 SYGVKD. V was cut by 8 bases and J by 3 bases, with 11 bases left in between. This CDR3 spans 12 amino acids. The DNA for the CDR3 is TGTGCCATCGCTGCGGGTCTCTACGAGCAGTACTTC. Translating it yields CAIAAGLYEQYF.

The chain links TRBV14 to TRBJ2-1; 14 bases match TRBD2. The V gene end was trimmed by 3 bases and the J gene end by 10 bases; junction bases not matched to a gene: 8. This CDR3 has 16 amino acids. Germline V gene sequence: CDR1 SGHDN, CDR2 FVKESK. The CDR3, as DNA: TGTGCCAGCAGCCATATGACTAGCGGGGGGGCCCGCGAGCAGTTCTTC. Its translation is CASSHMTSGGAREQFF.

This clone was seen only a few times. The chain recombines TRBV4-3 with TRBJ2-5, with D possibly TRBD1 on 6 matching bases. Germline V gene lookup returns CDR1 LGHNA and CDR2 YSLEER. The CDR3 is made up of 14 amino acids. The V end lost 1 base, the J end lost 4 bases, and 10 bases lay between the germline ends. CDR3 DNA sequence: TGCGCCAGCAGCCAAGGAGGGGGAGTAGAGACCCAGTACTTC. Its protein is CASSQGGGVETQYF.

This chain uses TRBV6-1 with TRBJ1-5; 7 bases are shared with TRBD1. Germline V gene sequence: CDR1 MNHNS, CDR2 SASEGT. CDR3 size: 15 residues. V lost 3 bases to trimming and J lost 6 bases; unmatched junction nucleotides: 8. In nucleotides, the CDR3 is TGTGCCAGCAGTGACGGGGACAGAGGCGGTCAGCCCCAGCATTTT. Protein sequence: CASSDGDRGGQPQHF.

The V gene is TRBV7-3, the J gene TRBJ2-1, with TRBD2 matching 10 bases. Germline V lookup: CDR1 SGHTA, CDR2 FQGTGA. J lost 5 bases, V lost 3 bases, and 4 bases had no gene match. This CDR3 comprises 15 residues. The CDR3 loop is CASSFTSGADNEQFF. The CDR3 nucleotides are TGTGCCAGCAGCTTTACTAGCGGGGCTGACAATGAGCAGTTCTTC.

This sequence joins TRBV29-1 and TRBJ2-1; TRBD1 matches 8 bases. The CDR3 is made up of 15 amino acids. Germline lookup yields CDR1 SQVTM and CDR2 ANQGSEA. The V gene end was trimmed by 8 bases and the J gene end by 4 bases; junction bases not matched to a gene: 13. CDR3 region: CSYSHRDRLYNEQFF. The CDR3 DNA reads as TGCAGCTACTCCCATCGGGACAGGTTATACAATGAGCAGTTCTTC.

The V gene is TRBV19, the J gene TRBJ1-5; the match to TRBD1 covers 7 bases. The length of the CDR3 is 18 residues. CDR1 and CDR2 from the germline V gene are LNHDA and SQIVND (reference sequence). V lost 6 bases to trimming and J lost 0 bases; unmatched junction nucleotides: 14. The CDR3 nucleotides are TGTGCCAGTAGCAATGCGTTGGGGGACAGATATAGCAATCAGCCCCAGCATTTT. This sequence encodes CASSNALGDRYSNQPQHF.

The CDR3 here is CASSPGTSEQETQYF. The CDR3 DNA reads TGCGCCAGCAGCCCCGGGACTAGCGAACAAGAGACCCAGTACTTC. The rearrangement links TRBV5-1 to TRBJ2-5, with 10 bases that match TRBD2. Looked up from germline, CDR1 is SGHRS and CDR2 is YFSETQ. The CDR3 runs 15 residues. With 4 bases clipped from V and 2 bases from J, the junction kept 5 bases outside the gene matches.

V usage is TRBV7-2 and J usage is TRBJ2-7; 7 bases align to TRBD2. Germline CDR1 SGHTA, CDR2 FQGNSA. CDR3 length: 14 amino acids. Trimming at V came to 3 bases and at J to 4 bases, leaving 6 bases not matched to a gene. Here the CDR3 DNA reads TGTGCCAGCAGCTTTGGCGGGGGTCCGTACGAGCAGTACTTC. Residues: CASSFGGGPYEQYF.

This chain joins TRBV4-1 and TRBJ2-2; 7 positions agree with TRBD2. This CDR3 spans 18 amino acids. Germline V gives CDR1 MGHRA, CDR2 YSYEKL. V lost 0 bases and J lost 2; bases outside the gene matches: 9. The CDR3 region is CASSQDGASGINTGELFF. CDR3 sequence (DNA): TGCGCCAGCAGCCAAGATGGGGCTAGCGGAATTAACACCGGGGAGCTGTTTTTT.

This chain connects TRBV18 to TRBJ2-7, with D unresolved. The CDR3 spans 12 residues. Trimming pared 3 bases from V and 5 bases from J, leaving 8 bases between. Germline V gene data show CDR1 as KGHSH and CDR2 as LQKENI. CDR3 amino acids: CASSPVTNEQYF. CDR3 DNA: TGTGCCAGCTCACCCGTAACTAACGAGCAGTACTTC.

The chain is built from TRBV18 and TRBJ1-6, with no clear D. V gave up 5 bases and J gave up 5 bases, with 7 bases separating them. Germline V gives CDR1 KGHSH, CDR2 LQKENI. The CDR3 consists of 13 residues. This CDR3 reads CASSATDNSPLHF. The CDR3 bases are TGTGCCAGCTCAGCCACAGATAATTCACCCCTCCACTTT.

CDR3 sequence reads: CASSHHQGVHSSSGANVLTF. The CDR3 coding sequence is TGTGCCAGCAGCCATCACCAGGGGGTCCACTCATCCTCTGGGGCCAACGTCCTGACTTTC. V and J are TRBV7-3 and TRBJ2-6; 7 positions agree with TRBD1. The CDR3 consists of 20 residues. Looked up from germline, CDR1 is SGHTA and CDR2 is FQGTGA. The V segment lost 5 bases and the J segment 0 bases; nucleotides outside the gene matches: 16.